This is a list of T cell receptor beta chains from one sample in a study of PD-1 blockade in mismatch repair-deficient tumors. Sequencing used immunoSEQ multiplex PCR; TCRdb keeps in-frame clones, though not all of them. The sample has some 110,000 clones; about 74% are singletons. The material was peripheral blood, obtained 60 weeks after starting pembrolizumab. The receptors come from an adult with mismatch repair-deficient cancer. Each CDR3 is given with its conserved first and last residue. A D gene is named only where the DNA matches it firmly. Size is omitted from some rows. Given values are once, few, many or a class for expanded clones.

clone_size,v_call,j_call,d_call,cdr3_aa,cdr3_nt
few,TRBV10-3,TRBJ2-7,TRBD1,CAISELGQGREQYF,TGTGCCATCAGTGAGTTAGGACAGGGACGGGAGCAGTACTTC
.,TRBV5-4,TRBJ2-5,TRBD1,CASSPPQGKETQYF,TGTGCCAGCAGCCCTCCACAGGGGAAAGAGACCCAGTACTTC
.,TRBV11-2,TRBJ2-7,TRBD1,CASSLVGQGGNYEQYF,TGTGCCAGCAGCTTAGTTGGACAGGGGGGAAACTACGAGCAGTACTTC
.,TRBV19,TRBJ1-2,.,CASTDDFSLLNYGYTF,TGTGCCAGTACGGACGATTTCAGCCTCCTAAACTATGGCTACACCTTC
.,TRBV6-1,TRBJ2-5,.,CASSEGPSSKETQYF,TGTGCCAGCAGTGAAGGGCCTAGCAGCAAAGAGACCCAGTACTTC
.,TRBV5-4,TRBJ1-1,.,CASSLAVSTEAFF,TGTGCCAGCAGCTTGGCTGTTTCGACTGAAGCTTTCTTT
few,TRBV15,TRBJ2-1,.,CATSREGPIYNEQFF,TGTGCCACCAGCAGAGAGGGACCCATCTACAATGAGCAGTTCTTC
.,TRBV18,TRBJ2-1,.,CASSPPQGGEQFF,TGTGCCAGCTCACCACCACAGGGAGGTGAGCAGTTCTTC
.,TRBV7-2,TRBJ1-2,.,CASSAAGTQNGYTF,TGTGCCAGCAGCGCGGCCGGGACTCAAAATGGCTACACCTTC
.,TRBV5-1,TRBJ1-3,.,CASSDGMLNTIYF,TGCGCCAGCAGTGACGGAATGCTAAACACCATATATTTT
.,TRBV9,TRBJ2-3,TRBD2,CASSITGTSGFTDTQYF,TGTGCCAGCAGCATAACGGGGACTAGCGGATTCACAGATACGCAGTATTTT
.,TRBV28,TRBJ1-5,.,CASSLTQSPGQPQHF,TGTGCCAGCAGTTTAACACAGTCCCCCGGTCAGCCCCAGCATTTT
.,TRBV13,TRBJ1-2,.,CASSLRVGTDYGYTF,TGTGCCAGCAGCTTAAGGGTCGGGACGGACTATGGCTACACCTTC
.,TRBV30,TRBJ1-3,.,CAWSVEGSWFSGNTIYF,TGTGCCTGGAGTGTAGAGGGGAGTTGGTTCTCTGGAAACACCATATATTTT
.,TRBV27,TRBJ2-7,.,CASSLRGTQFYEQYF,TGTGCCAGCAGCCTTCGGGGGACGCAATTCTACGAGCAGTACTTC
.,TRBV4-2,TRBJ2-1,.,CASTRVGGSEVYNEQFF,TGTGCCAGCACACGTGTAGGAGGGAGCGAGGTCTACAATGAGCAGTTCTTC
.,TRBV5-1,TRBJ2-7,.,CASSSGQGYEQYF,TGCGCCAGCTCTTCGGGCCAAGGCTACGAGCAGTACTTC
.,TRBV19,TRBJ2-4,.,CASSNPTGKNIQYF,TGTGCCAGTAGCAACCCCACGGGCAAAAACATTCAGTACTTC
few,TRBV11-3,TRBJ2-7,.,CASSLEAGNYEQYF,TGTGCCAGCAGCTTAGAGGCAGGGAACTACGAGCAGTACTTC
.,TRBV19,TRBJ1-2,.,CASNPLGGAYGYTF,TGTGCCAGTAATCCTCTGGGGGGCGCCTATGGCTACACCTTC
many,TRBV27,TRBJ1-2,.,CASSSEGYGYTF,TGTGCCAGCAGTTCAGAGGGGTATGGCTACACCTTC
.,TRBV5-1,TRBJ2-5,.,CASSLAGSYQETQYF,TGCGCCAGCAGCTTGGCGGGTTCTTACCAAGAGACCCAGTACTTC
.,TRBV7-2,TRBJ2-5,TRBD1,CASSLLGTDQETQYF,TGTGCCAGCAGCTTACTAGGGACAGACCAAGAGACCCAGTACTTC
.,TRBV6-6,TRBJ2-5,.,CASSSGLGTQYF,TGTGCCAGCAGTTCGGGTTTGGGGACCCAGTACTTC
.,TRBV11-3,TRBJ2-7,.,CASSPGQVDEQYF,TGTGCCAGCAGCCCCGGCCAAGTGGACGAGCAGTACTTC
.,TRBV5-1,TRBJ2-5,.,CASSWQGIQETQYF,TGCGCCAGCAGTTGGCAGGGGATCCAAGAGACCCAGTACTTC
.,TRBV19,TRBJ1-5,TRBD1,CASSIDRRGQGYQPQHF,TGTGCCAGTAGTATAGATCGAAGGGGACAGGGGTATCAGCCCCAGCATTTT
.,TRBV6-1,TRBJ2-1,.,CASSEPLHVGSLEFF,TGTGCCAGCAGTGAACCGCTCCATGTGGGGTCCCTGGAGTTCTTC
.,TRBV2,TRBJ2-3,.,CASNPLGGPNTDTQYF,TGTGCCAGCAACCCACTTGGGGGGCCTAACACAGATACGCAGTATTTT
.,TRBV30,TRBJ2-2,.,CAYQTGLYTGELFF,TGTGCCTACCAAACGGGACTTTACACCGGGGAGCTGTTTTTT
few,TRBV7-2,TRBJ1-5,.,CASSSYSNQPQHF,TGTGCCAGCAGCTCCTACTCCAATCAGCCCCAGCATTTT
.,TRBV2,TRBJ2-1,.,CASSARTGGYNEQFF,TGTGCCAGCAGTGCCAGGACTGGGGGCTACAATGAGCAGTTCTTC
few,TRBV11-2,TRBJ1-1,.,CASSFYTDGKTEAFF,TGTGCCAGCAGCTTTTATACAGATGGTAAGACTGAAGCTTTCTTT
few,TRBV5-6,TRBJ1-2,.,CASSLGGVLDGYTF,TGTGCCAGCAGCCTAGGGGGGGTTCTCGATGGCTACACCTTC
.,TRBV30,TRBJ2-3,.,CAWSFRWGGADADTQYF,TGTGCCTGGAGTTTCCGTTGGGGGGGCGCGGATGCAGATACGCAGTATTTT
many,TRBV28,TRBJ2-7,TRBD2,CASSPRTSGTYEQYF,TGTGCCAGCAGTCCCCGGACTAGCGGGACCTACGAGCAGTACTTC
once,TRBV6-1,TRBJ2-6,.,CASSDRAGANVLTF,TGTGCCAGCAGTGATCGAGCTGGGGCCAACGTCCTGACTTTC
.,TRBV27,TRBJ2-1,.,CASMSRTNEQFF,TGTGCCAGCATGAGTAGGACCAATGAGCAGTTCTTC
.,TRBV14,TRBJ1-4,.,CASSQERSMDLNEKLFF,TGTGCCAGCAGCCAAGAACGTTCGATGGATCTTAATGAAAAACTGTTTTTT
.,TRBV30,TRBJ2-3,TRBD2,CAWSDKRGYTDTQYF,TGTGCCTGGAGTGACAAGCGGGGTTACACAGATACGCAGTATTTT
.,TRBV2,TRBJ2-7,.,CASSGVMNNPLDEQYF,TGTGCCAGCAGTGGAGTTATGAACAATCCCCTTGACGAGCAGTACTTC
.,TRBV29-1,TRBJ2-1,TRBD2,CSVDQTSGSMYEQFF,TGCAGCGTTGATCAGACTAGCGGGAGTATGTATGAGCAGTTCTTC
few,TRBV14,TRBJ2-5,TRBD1,CASSSYSWTGPETQYF,TGTGCCAGCAGCTCCTACTCATGGACAGGGCCCGAGACCCAGTACTTC
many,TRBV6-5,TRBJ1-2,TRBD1,CASRRQGGHYGYTF,TGTGCCAGCCGGCGACAGGGCGGTCACTATGGCTACACCTTC
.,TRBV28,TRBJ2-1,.,CASSLSRGEQFF,TGTGCCAGCAGTTTATCAAGGGGTGAGCAGTTCTTC
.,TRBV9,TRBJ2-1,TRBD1,CASSVLTGYNEQFF,TGTGCCAGCAGCGTTCTGACAGGGTACAATGAGCAGTTCTTC
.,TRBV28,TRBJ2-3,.,CASSSPDTDTQYF,TGTGCCAGCAGTAGCCCAGACACAGATACGCAGTATTTT